This T cell receptor (beta chain) was identified during a study of CD8 T cells in ankylosing spondylitis. Study outcomes and limitations: Within peripheral blood, clones linked to disease were CD8+ and relatively rare. Seemingly characteristic of ankylosing spondylitis blood was a TCR beta motif consisting of eight highly homologous variants.

V lost 5 bases to trimming and J lost 5 bases; unmatched junction nucleotides: 6. Germline V gives CDR1 SGHTA, CDR2 FQGTGA. This CDR3 comprises 15 residues. As concerns this clonotype: Its antigen is unknown.

Making use of molecular barcodes, quantitative 5'-RACE generated TCR beta libraries. TCRdb re-called the 5' RACE reads through MiXCR, storing one row per CDR3 protein. The sample holds about 260,000 distinct CDR3 sequences, 20% seen once. The TCR comes from a male donor with ankylosing spondylitis or in good health (not recorded which). The chain has TRBV7-3 and TRBJ2-3, with TRBD2 matching 11 bases. Sequencing was performed on blood, either unsorted or a sorted T cell fraction (not recorded which). The CDR3 protein is CASSQLAGAGDTQYF. The CDR3 DNA reads as TGTGCCAGCAGCCAACTAGCGGGAGCAGGAGATACGCAGTATTTT.